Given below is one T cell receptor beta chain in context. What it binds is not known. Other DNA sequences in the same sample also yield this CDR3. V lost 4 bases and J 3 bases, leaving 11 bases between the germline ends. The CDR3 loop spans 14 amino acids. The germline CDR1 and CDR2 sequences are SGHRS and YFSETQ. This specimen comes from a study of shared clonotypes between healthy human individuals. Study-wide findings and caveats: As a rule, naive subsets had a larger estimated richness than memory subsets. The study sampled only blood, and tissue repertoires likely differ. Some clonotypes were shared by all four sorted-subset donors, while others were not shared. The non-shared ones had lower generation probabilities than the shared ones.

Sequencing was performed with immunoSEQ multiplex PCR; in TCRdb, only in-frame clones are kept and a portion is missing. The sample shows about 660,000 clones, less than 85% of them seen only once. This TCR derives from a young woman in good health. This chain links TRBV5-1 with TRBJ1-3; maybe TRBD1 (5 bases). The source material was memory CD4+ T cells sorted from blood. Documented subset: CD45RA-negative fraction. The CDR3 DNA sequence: TGCGCCAGCAGCCCCGGGACTGTTGGAAACACCATATATTTT. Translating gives CASSPGTVGNTIYF.